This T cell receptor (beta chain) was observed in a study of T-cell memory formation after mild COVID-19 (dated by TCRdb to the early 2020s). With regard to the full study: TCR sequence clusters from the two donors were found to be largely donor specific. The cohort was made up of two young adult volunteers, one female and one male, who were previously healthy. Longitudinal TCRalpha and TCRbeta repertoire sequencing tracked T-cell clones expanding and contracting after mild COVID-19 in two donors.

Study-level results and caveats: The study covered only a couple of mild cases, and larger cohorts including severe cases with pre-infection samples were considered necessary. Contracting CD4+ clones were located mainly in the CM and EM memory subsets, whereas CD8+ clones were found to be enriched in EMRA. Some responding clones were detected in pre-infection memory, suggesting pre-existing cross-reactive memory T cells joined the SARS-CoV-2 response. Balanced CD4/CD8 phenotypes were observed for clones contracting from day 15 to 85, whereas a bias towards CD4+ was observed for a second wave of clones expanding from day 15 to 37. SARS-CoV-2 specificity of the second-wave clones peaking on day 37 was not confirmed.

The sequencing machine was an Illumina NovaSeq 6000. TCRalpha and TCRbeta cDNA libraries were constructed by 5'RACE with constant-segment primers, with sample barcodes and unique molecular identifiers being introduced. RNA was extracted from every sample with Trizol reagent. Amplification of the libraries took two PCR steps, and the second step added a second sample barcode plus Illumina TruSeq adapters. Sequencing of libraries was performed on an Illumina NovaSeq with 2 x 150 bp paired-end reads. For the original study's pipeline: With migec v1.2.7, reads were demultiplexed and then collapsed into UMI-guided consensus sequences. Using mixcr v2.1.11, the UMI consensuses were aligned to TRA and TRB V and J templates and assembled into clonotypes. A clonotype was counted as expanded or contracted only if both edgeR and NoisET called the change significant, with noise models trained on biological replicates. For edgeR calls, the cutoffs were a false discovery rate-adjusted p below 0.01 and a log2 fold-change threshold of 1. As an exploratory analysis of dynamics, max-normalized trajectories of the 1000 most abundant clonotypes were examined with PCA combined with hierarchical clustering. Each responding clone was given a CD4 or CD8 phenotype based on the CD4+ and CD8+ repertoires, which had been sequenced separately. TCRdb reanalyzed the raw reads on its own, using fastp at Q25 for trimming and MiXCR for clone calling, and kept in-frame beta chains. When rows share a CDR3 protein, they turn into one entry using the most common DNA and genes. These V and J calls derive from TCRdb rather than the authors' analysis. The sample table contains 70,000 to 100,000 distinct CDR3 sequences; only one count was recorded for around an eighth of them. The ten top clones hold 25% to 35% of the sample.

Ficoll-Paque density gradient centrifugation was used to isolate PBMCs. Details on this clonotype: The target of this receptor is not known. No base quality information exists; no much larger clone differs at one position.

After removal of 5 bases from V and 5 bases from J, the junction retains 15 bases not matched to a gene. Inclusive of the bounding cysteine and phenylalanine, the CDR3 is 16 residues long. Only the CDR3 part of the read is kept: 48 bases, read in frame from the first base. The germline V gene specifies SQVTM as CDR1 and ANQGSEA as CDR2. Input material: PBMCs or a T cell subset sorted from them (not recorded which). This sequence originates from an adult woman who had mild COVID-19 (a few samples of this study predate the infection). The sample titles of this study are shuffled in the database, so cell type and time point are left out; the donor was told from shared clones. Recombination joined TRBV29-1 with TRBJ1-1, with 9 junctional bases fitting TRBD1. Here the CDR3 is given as CSVPSRSRDRETEAFF. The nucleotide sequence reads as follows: TGCAGCGTTCCTTCCAGGAGCCGGGACAGGGAGACTGAAGCTTTCTTT. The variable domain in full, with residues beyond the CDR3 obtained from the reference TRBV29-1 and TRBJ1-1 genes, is SAVISQKPSRDICQRGTSLTIQCQVDSQVTMMFWYRQQPGQSLTLIATANQGSEATYESGFVIDKFPISRPNLTFSTLTVSNMSPEDSSIYLCSVPSRSRDRETEAFFGQGTRLTVV.